A single sample is the source of the 9 T cell receptor beta chains below, sequenced in a study of CD8+ T cells in alopecia areata. The treatment was: oral pan-JAK inhibitor, 5-10 mg twice daily. RNA was extracted and reverse transcribed into cDNA as the sequencing template. Clones were sequenced by immunoSEQ multiplex PCR, and TCRdb holds only the in-frame ones, with some missing. The sample contains some 100,000 clones, roughly 47% of which appear only once. This specimen consisted of CD8+ T cells sorted from blood, obtained at week 24, from a patient treated with tofacitinib. All receptors derive from a human donor with alopecia areata.

This clone came up a few times. V gene TRBV11-2 combines with J gene TRBJ2-7, with 14 bases identical to TRBD2. Germline assignment: CDR1 SGHAT and CDR2 FQNNGV. J lost 2 bases, V lost 5 bases, and 2 bases had no gene match. The CDR3 sequence is 15 residues long. CDR3 coding DNA: TGTGCCAGCAGCCCGGGACTAGCGGGGGCCTACGAGCAGTACTTC. This sequence encodes CASSPGLAGAYEQYF.

This rearrangement joins TRBV18 to TRBJ2-7, with no clear D. The CDR3 extends over 18 amino acids. Germline values: CDR1 KGHSH, CDR2 LQKENI. The germline V and J ends were trimmed by 3 bases and 1 base, with 22 bases remaining between them. This CDR3 is CASSPDRRPGHSSYEQYF. CDR3 coding DNA: TGTGCCAGCTCACCTGACCGCCGTCCCGGGCATTCATCCTACGAGCAGTACTTC.

The chain carries TRBV7-9 and TRBJ2-7; 10 positions agree with TRBD2. The CDR3 is 17 amino acids. V dropped 0 bases and J dropped 0; count of bases not matched to a gene: 5. Germline assignment: CDR1 SEHNR and CDR2 FQNEAQ (reference sequence). Here the CDR3 reads CASSLARLAGDSYEQYF. The DNA for the CDR3 is TGTGCCAGCAGCTTAGCGAGACTAGCGGGTGACTCCTACGAGCAGTACTTC. The full variable domain, in which reference TRBV7-9 and TRBJ2-7 provide the parts outside the CDR3, is DTGVSQNPRHKITKRGQNVTFRCDPISEHNRLYWYRQTLGQGPEFLTYFQNEAQLEKSRLLSDRFSAERPKGSFSTLEIQRTEQGDSAMYLCASSLARLAGDSYEQYFGPGTRLTVT.

This clone appeared a few times. The chain is built from TRBV14 and TRBJ2-1; TRBD1 agrees at 12 bases. Germline CDR1 SGHDN, CDR2 FVKESK. Germline trimming cut 3 bases from V and 7 bases from J; bases unmatched to any gene: 7. The CDR3 sequence is 16 residues long. This chain's CDR3 is CASSHPRDRGLNEQFF. The CDR3 DNA sequence: TGTGCCAGCAGCCACCCCCGGGACAGGGGGCTGAATGAGCAGTTCTTC.

The V gene is TRBV14, the J gene TRBJ2-1, with 9 bases lining up with TRBD2. The CDR3 runs 18 residues. Germline assignment: CDR1 SGHDN and CDR2 FVKESK. Trimming cost V 5 bases and J 3 bases; bases outside gene matches: 14. DNA for the CDR3: TGTGCCAGCAGCTTCCGATATGTGGCTAGCGGGAACTACAATGAGCAGTTCTTC. This sequence encodes CASSFRYVASGNYNEQFF.

The rearrangement links TRBV6-5 to TRBJ2-1; 7 bases map to TRBD2. Germline V lookup: CDR1 MNHEY, CDR2 SVGAGI. The CDR3 runs 14 residues. The trim removed 11 bases at V and 5 bases at J, leaving 12 bases unmatched. The CDR3 loop is CASTWAGRDNEQFF. For the CDR3, the DNA is TGTGCCTCCACATGGGCGGGGAGGGACAATGAGCAGTTCTTC.

Details on this clone: Within the sample, other DNA sequences also encode this same CDR3. The rearrangement links TRBV11-2 to TRBJ2-7; 7 bases map to TRBD2. With V trimmed by 1 base and J by 1 base, 1 base remained unmatched. Germline CDR1 and CDR2: SGHAT and FQNNGV. This CDR3 is 14 amino acids long. The CDR3 reads CASSLGGGSYEQYF. In DNA, the CDR3 is TGTGCCAGCAGCTTAGGGGGAGGGTCCTACGAGCAGTACTTC.

The J gene is TRBJ2-7, the V gene TRBV15, with a tentative D call TRBD2 (6 bases). Trimming left V 1 base short and J 2 bases short, with 9 bases between. Germline-derived CDR1 and CDR2 are LNHNV and YYDKDF (reference sequence). The CDR3 runs 14 residues. Here the CDR3 DNA reads TGTGCCACCAGCAGAGTGGCGGGGACCTACGAGCAGTACTTC. Protein sequence: CATSRVAGTYEQYF. Full variable domain (missing parts from reference TRBV15 and TRBJ2-7): DAMVIQNPRYQVTQFGKPVTLSCSQTLNHNVMYWYQQKSSQAPKLLFHYYDKDFNNEADTPDNFQSRRPNTSFCFLDIRSPGLGDTAMYLCATSRVAGTYEQYFGPGTRLTVT.

The chain links TRBV4-3 to TRBJ1-4; 7 bases line up with TRBD1. The CDR3 length is 14 residues. Germline V lookup: CDR1 LGHNA, CDR2 YSLEER. J was trimmed by 8 bases and V by 0 bases; bases with no gene match: 3. CDR3 sequence: CASSQDEDREKLFF. CDR3 nucleotide sequence: TGCGCCAGCAGCCAAGATGAGGACAGGGAAAAACTGTTTTTT.